One and the same sample provided the 20 T cell receptor beta chains below, sequenced in a study of quantifying T cell responses using KT2 cells. Study in general: RNA was reverse transcribed with TCR alpha and beta constant-region primers.

The cDNA 3' end received a ligated oligonucleotide with a UMI. First-round PCR used around 4 cycles and beta primers RC1.1 and RC1.2 covering TRBC1 and TRBC2. TCRdb processed the UMI-ligation and nested PCR reads anew with MiXCR; each CDR3 protein has one entry. The repertoire has tens of thousands of distinct CDR3 sequences, under 7.5% of them found once; the top ten carry about a sixth. The sequencing sample was made of PBMCs spiked with cells of the T cell clone KT2. The receptors derive from a human donor.

At least ten counts were recorded for this clonotype. Compared with germline, one end of the junction differs, possibly owing to a read error. CDR3 nucleotide sequence: TGTGCCAGCAGTTTAGAAGGGGGAAAGAACACCGGGGAGCTGTTTTTT. Protein sequence: CASSLEGGKNTGELFF. J is TRBJ2-2 and V is TRBV7-8; D is perhaps TRBD1 (6 bases). Germline CDR1 SGHVS, CDR2 FQNEAQ. The CDR3 length is 16 residues.

The table lists this clonotype with a few counts. The chain's CDR3 is CASSLDLAGPTDTQYF. The CDR3 region has the DNA TGCGCCAGCAGCTTGGATCTAGCGGGCCCTACAGATACGCAGTATTTT. The rearrangement uses TRBV5-1 and TRBJ2-3, with 8 bases aligning to TRBD2. The CDR3 loop spans 16 amino acids. The V gene's germline CDR1 is SGHRS and CDR2 YFSETQ. V lost 0 bases to trimming and J lost 3 bases; unmatched junction nucleotides: 6.

The CDR3 nucleotides are TGTGCCAGCAGTAGGGGACAGGCTGAAAAACTGTTTTTT. Translating it yields CASSRGQAEKLFF. This sequence joins TRBV25-1 and TRBJ1-4; 8 bases match TRBD1. Germline V lookup: CDR1 MGHDK, CDR2 SYGVNS. CDR3 length equals 13 residues. The V gene end was trimmed by 5 bases and the J gene end by 7 bases; junction bases not matched to a gene: 3. Supplemented by reference TRBV25-1 and TRBJ1-4, the full variable domain reads EADIYQTPRYLVIGTGKKITLECSQTMGHDKMYWYQQDPGMELHLIHYSYGVNSTEKGDLSSESTVSRIRTEHFPLTLESARPSHTSQYLCASSRGQAEKLFFGSGTQLSVL.

The V and J genes are TRBV5-1 and TRBJ2-1; 7 positions agree with TRBD1. Germline V gives CDR1 SGHRS, CDR2 YFSETQ. This CDR3 has 15 residues. Trimming took 0 bases from V and 4 from J; bases not matched to a gene: 4. The CDR3 nucleotides are TGCGCCAGCAGCTTGGGTACAGGGGATTACAATGAGCAGTTCTTC. Translating it yields CASSLGTGDYNEQFF.

This clonotype was observed many times. J is TRBJ2-1 and V is TRBV9; D is uncertain. The CDR3 sequence is 13 residues long. Looked up from germline, CDR1 is SGDLS and CDR2 is YYNGEE. The V and J ends lost 4 bases and 2 bases respectively, with 7 bases between them. The CDR3 DNA follows: TGTGCCAGCAGCCCAGCCCCCTACAATGAGCAGTTCTTC. Translated, it gives CASSPAPYNEQFF. The full variable domain, with the rest looked up from reference TRBV9 and TRBJ2-1, is DSGVTQTPKHLITATGQRVTLRCSPRSGDLSVYWYQQSLDQGLQFLIQYYNGEERAKGNILERFSAQQFPDLHSELNLSSLELGDSALYFCASSPAPYNEQFFGPGTRLTVL.

This clonotype was counted only a few times. This chain connects TRBV25-1 to TRBJ2-2; D is perhaps TRBD2 (5 bases). The CDR3 has 18 amino acids. Germline assignment: CDR1 MGHDK and CDR2 SYGVNS. The ends were cut back, 2 bases at V and 4 bases at J, with 20 bases in the middle. The CDR3: CASSEAGVPRSTTGELFF. In DNA form, the CDR3 reads TGTGCCAGCAGTGAAGCGGGCGTACCCAGGTCAACCACCGGGGAGCTGTTTTTT. Full variable domain (missing parts from reference TRBV25-1 and TRBJ2-2): EADIYQTPRYLVIGTGKKITLECSQTMGHDKMYWYQQDPGMELHLIHYSYGVNSTEKGDLSSESTVSRIRTEHFPLTLESARPSHTSQYLCASSEAGVPRSTTGELFFGEGSRLTVL.

This chain links TRBV2 with TRBJ2-7; D gene unclear. The germline gives CDR1 SNHLY, CDR2 FYNNEI. CDR3 length equals 13 residues. The V end was cut by 4 bases, the J end by 2 bases, with 9 bases between. Here the CDR3 reads CASSAGAAYEQYF. The CDR3, as DNA: TGTGCCAGCAGTGCGGGCGCCGCCTACGAGCAGTACTTC.

The CDR3: CASSSEGTASDTQYF. The CDR3 coding sequence is TGTGCCAGCAGTTCGGAAGGGACAGCCTCAGATACGCAGTATTTT. V usage is TRBV2 and J usage is TRBJ2-3, with 7 bases aligning to TRBD1. The CDR3 sequence is 15 residues long. Germline CDR1 SNHLY, CDR2 FYNNEI. V dropped 5 bases and J dropped 4; count of bases not matched to a gene: 9.

The chain links TRBV12-3 or TRBV12-4 to TRBJ2-1; unclear D gene. The CDR3 totals 14 residues. Trimming took off 4 bases at V and 0 bases at J, with 7 bases between the two ends. The CDR3 region is CASSSVSSYNEQFF. CDR3 DNA sequence: TGTGCCAGCAGTTCGGTGAGCTCCTACAATGAGCAGTTCTTC.

This clonotype was observed many times. This rearrangement joins TRBV24-1 to TRBJ2-5; perhaps TRBD1 as D (6 bases). The V gene lost 3 bases and the J gene lost 2 bases, with 18 bases spanning the gap. Germline-derived CDR1 and CDR2 are KGHDR and SFDVKD. The CDR3 extends over 17 amino acids. In DNA, the CDR3 is TGTGCCACCAGTGATCATACGGGACAACACGATCAAGAGACCCAGTACTTC. This sequence encodes CATSDHTGQHDQETQYF.

The chain joins TRBV7-8 to TRBJ1-1; D is undetermined. Germline lookup yields CDR1 SGHVS and CDR2 FQNEAQ. The CDR3 loop spans 13 amino acids. The V gene lost 4 bases and the J gene lost 1 base, with 7 bases spanning the gap. The CDR3 DNA sequence: TGTGCCAGCAGCTCATCAACGAACACTGAAGCTTTCTTT. This codes for CASSSSTNTEAFF.

This clonotype was seen many times. The V call is TRBV20-1, the J call TRBJ2-1, with 12 positions matching TRBD2. This CDR3 comprises 15 residues. Germline-derived CDR1 and CDR2 are DFQATT and SNEGSKA (reference sequence). The V segment lost 1 base and the J segment 7 bases; nucleotides outside the gene matches: 5. CDR3 nucleotide sequence: TGCAGTGCTAGAGGCCCGACTAGCGGGGGAAATGAGCAGTTCTTC. Protein product: CSARGPTSGGNEQFF.

This chain uses TRBV18 with TRBJ1-6; D is uncertain. Trimming took 3 bases from V and 9 from J, leaving 6 bases between them. Germline V gene data show CDR1 as KGHSH and CDR2 as LQKENI. The CDR3 extends over 12 amino acids. The CDR3 reads CASSPSGSPLHF. The CDR3 DNA is TGTGCCAGCTCACCGTCCGGTTCACCCCTCCACTTT.

This clonotype was observed at least ten times. The rearrangement uses TRBV12-3 or TRBV12-4 and TRBJ1-1; TRBD1 aligns across 10 bases. Trimming removed 4 bases from V and 1 base from J; junction bases left unmatched: 6. The CDR3 totals 16 residues. This chain's CDR3 is CASSSRRTGGNTEAFF. The CDR3 DNA follows: TGTGCCAGCAGTTCGCGACGGACAGGGGGGAACACTGAAGCTTTCTTT.

There are many counts of this clonotype. V is TRBV7-2 and J is TRBJ2-1, with TRBD1 matching 9 bases. CDR3 size: 15 residues. CDR1 SGHTA and CDR2 FQGNSA come from the germline V gene. V shed 7 bases, J shed 3 bases, and the junction held 7 bases outside the gene matches. Here the CDR3 DNA reads TGTGCCAGCACTCTGGGGACAGGGAACTACAATGAGCAGTTCTTC. It translates to CASTLGTGNYNEQFF.

This clonotype was seen many times. The rearrangement links TRBV12-3 or TRBV12-4 to TRBJ1-2; D unclear. The V and J ends lost 2 bases and 7 bases respectively, with 14 bases between them. The CDR3 sequence is 14 residues long. The CDR3 DNA reads TGTGCCAGCAGTTTAACCCCGGGGTTTAGTGGCTACACCTTC. Amino acid sequence: CASSLTPGFSGYTF.

This clonotype has at least ten counts. The chain employs TRBV13 and TRBJ2-1; 15 positions match TRBD2. Germline trimming cut 6 bases from V and 4 bases from J; bases unmatched to any gene: 19. The CDR3 length is 21 residues. Germline V gene lookup returns CDR1 PRHDT and CDR2 FYEKMQ (reference sequence). As DNA, the CDR3 is TGTGCCAGCAGTTACGGATGGGGACGGTGGACTAGCGGGAGGGAGTACAATGAGCAGTTCTTC. This encodes CASSYGWGRWTSGREYNEQFF.

This clonotype showed up many times. The CDR3 region is CASSVTGSYEQYF. CDR3 nucleotides: TGTGCCAGCAGCGTAACAGGGAGCTACGAGCAGTACTTC. This chain joins TRBV9 and TRBJ2-7; D may be TRBD1 (6 bases). The germline CDR1 and CDR2 sequences are SGDLS and YYNGEE. Trimming removed 1 base at V and 3 bases at J, with 8 bases between. There are 13 residues in the CDR3.

The CDR3 region is CASSLQGINEQFF. CDR3 DNA sequence: TGTGCCAGCAGCTTACAGGGAATCAATGAGCAGTTCTTC. The rearrangement joins TRBV7-9 to TRBJ2-1; D possibly corresponds to TRBD1 (5 bases). Germline CDR1 SEHNR, CDR2 FQNEAQ (reference sequence). The CDR3 is 13 amino acids. V was shortened by 2 bases and J by 6 bases, with 8 bases between the two germline ends.

The sample holds many counts of this clonotype. The chain links TRBV20-1 to TRBJ1-1; D gene ambiguous. Germline V CDR1 and CDR2: DFQATT, SNEGSKA (reference sequence). Trimming removed 3 bases at V and 1 base at J, with 6 bases between. This CDR3 is built from 12 residues. CDR3 sequence (DNA): TGCAGTGCTAGCTCTAAGAACACTGAAGCTTTCTTT. As protein: CSASSKNTEAFF.